This T cell receptor (beta chain) was sequenced in a study of cytomegalovirus exposure and HLA in healthy donors. Looking at the study overall: An early release of data contained about 85 million unique TCRs, which came from HLA-typed donors. Study conclusions and caveats: Presence/absence results assume similar sequencing depth per donor, which may not hold.

The PCR made use of 60 Vbeta and 13 Jbeta primers. Original processing notes: Some 10 million shared chains were among the about 80 million unique TCR beta chains that a later analysis counted. TCRdb's table, derived via immunoSEQ multiplex PCR, lists solely in-frame clones and lacks some. V, J and clone size were drawn from that table, and D and trimming were deduced from the DNA. The sample includes roughly 180,000 clones, about 68% of them seen just once. As for this clone: Its antigen is not identified.

Sampled while nominally healthy, donors likely had unrecorded immune exposures. The clonotype comes from a female donor in good health and CMV-seronegative. The sequencing sample was made of PBMCs.

This chain's CDR3 is CASSYKQGSETEAFF. The CDR3 nucleotides read TGCGCCAGCAGTTATAAACAGGGTTCGGAGACTGAAGCTTTCTTT. V usage is TRBV5-1 and J usage is TRBJ1-1; D may be TRBD1 (6 bases). There are 15 residues in the CDR3. The V gene's germline CDR1 is SGHRS and CDR2 YFSETQ. V gave up 5 bases and J gave up 5 bases, with 19 bases separating them.